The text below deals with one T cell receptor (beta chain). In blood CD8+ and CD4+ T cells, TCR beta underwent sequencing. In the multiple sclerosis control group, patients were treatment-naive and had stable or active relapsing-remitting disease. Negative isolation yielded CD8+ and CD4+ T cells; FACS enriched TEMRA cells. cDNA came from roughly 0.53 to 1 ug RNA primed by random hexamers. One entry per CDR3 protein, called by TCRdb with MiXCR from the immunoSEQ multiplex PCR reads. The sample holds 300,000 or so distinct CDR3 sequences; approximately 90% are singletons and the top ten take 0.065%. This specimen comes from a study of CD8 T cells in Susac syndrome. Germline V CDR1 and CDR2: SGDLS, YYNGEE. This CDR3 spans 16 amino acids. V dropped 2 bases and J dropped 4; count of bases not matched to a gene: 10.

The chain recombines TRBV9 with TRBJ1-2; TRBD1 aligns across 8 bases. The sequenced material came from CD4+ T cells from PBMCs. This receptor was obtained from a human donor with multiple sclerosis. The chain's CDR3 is CASSVIQGVTVYGYTF. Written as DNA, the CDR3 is TGTGCCAGCAGCGTGATACAGGGGGTAACCGTCTATGGCTACACCTTC. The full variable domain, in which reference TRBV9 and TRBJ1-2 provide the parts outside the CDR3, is DSGVTQTPKHLITATGQRVTLRCSPRSGDLSVYWYQQSLDQGLQFLIQYYNGEERAKGNILERFSAQQFPDLHSELNLSSLELGDSALYFCASSVIQGVTVYGYTFGSGTRLTVV.